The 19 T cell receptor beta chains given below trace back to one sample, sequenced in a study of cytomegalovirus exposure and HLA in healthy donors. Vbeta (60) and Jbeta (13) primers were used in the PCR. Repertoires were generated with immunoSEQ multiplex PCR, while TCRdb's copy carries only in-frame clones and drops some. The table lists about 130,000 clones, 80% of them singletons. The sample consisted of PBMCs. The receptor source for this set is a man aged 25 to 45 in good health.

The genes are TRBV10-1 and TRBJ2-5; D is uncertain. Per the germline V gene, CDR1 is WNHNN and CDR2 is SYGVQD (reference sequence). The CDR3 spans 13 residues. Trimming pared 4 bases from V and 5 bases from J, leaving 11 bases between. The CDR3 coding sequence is TGCGCCAGCAGTGGGCAGATTAAGGAGACCCAGTACTTC. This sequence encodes CASSGQIKETQYF.

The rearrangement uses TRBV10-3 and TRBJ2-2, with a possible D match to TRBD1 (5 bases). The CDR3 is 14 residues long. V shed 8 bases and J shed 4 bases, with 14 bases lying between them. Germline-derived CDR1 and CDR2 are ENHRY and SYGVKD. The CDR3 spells CAIPKQALTGELFF. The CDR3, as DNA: TGTGCCATCCCTAAACAGGCCCTCACCGGGGAGCTGTTTTTT.

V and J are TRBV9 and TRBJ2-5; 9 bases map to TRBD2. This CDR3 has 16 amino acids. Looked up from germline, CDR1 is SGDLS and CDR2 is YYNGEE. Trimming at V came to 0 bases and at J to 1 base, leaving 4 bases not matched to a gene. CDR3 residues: CASSVVPAGGQETQYF. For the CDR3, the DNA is TGTGCCAGCAGCGTAGTCCCAGCGGGAGGCCAAGAGACCCAGTACTTC.

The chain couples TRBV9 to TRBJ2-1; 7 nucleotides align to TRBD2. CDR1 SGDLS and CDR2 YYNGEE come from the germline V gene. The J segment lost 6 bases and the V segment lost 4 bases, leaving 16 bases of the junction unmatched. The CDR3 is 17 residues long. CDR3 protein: CASSLREPTTARNEQFF. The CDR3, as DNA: TGTGCCAGCAGCTTGCGGGAGCCCACAACCGCGCGCAATGAGCAGTTCTTC.

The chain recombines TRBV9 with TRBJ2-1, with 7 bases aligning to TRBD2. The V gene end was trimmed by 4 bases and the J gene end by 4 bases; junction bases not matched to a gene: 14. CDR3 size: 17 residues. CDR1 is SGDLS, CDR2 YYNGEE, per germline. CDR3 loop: CASSFSPGGRVYNEQFF. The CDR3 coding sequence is TGTGCCAGCAGCTTCTCCCCTGGGGGGAGGGTTTACAATGAGCAGTTCTTC.

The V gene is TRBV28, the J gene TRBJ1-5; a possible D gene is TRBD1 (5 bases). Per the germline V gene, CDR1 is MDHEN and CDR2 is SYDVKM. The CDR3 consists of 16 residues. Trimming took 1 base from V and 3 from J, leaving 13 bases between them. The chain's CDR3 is CASSLFGEGNNQPQHF. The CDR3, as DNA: TGTGCCAGCAGTTTATTCGGGGAGGGGAACAATCAGCCCCAGCATTTT.

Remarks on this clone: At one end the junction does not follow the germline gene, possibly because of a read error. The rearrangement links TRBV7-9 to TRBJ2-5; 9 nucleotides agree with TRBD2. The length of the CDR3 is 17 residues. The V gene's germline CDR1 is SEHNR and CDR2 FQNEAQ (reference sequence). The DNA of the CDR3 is TGTTCCAGCAGTCCCTCCCCTGGTAGCGGGAGAGGGGAGACCCAGTACTTC. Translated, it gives CSSSPSPGSGRGETQYF. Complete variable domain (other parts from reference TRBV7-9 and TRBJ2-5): DTGVSQNPRHKITKRGQNVTFRCDPISEHNRLYWYRQTLGQGPEFLTYFQNEAQLEKSRLLSDRFSAERPKGSFSTLEIQRTEQGDSAMYLCSSSPSPGSGRGETQYFGPGTRLLVL.

This CDR3 reads CASSPQERGTGELFF. CDR3 nucleotide sequence: TGTGCCAGCTCACCACAAGAAAGGGGCACCGGGGAGCTGTTTTTT. V and J are TRBV18 and TRBJ2-2; D perhaps matches TRBD1 (5 bases). Germline V lookup: CDR1 KGHSH, CDR2 LQKENI. The ends were cut back, 1 base at V and 4 bases at J, with 10 bases in the middle. The CDR3 is 15 amino acids.

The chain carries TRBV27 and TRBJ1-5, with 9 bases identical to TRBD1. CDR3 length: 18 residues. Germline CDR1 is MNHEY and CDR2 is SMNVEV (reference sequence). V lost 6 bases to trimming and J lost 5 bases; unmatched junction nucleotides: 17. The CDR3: CASRDVPGQGSLDQPQHF. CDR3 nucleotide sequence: TGTGCCAGCAGGGATGTCCCGGGACAGGGATCCTTAGATCAGCCCCAGCATTTT.

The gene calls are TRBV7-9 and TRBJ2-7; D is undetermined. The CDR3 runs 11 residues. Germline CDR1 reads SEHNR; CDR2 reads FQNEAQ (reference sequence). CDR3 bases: TGTAACAGCAGTCCGGCCTACGAGCAGTACTTC. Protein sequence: CNSSPAYEQYF.

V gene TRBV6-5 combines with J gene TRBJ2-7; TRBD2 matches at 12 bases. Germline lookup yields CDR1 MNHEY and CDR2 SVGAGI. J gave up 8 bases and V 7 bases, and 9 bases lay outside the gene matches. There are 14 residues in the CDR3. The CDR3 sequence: CASTLTSGSSQQYF. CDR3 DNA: TGTGCCAGCACCCTGACTAGCGGGAGTTCCCAGCAGTACTTC.

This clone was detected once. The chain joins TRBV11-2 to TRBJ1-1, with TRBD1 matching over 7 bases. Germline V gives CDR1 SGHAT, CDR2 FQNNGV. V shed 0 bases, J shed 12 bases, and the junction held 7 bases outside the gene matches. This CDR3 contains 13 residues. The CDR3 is CASSLERGRETFF. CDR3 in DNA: TGTGCCAGCAGCTTAGAGAGGGGGCGCGAAACTTTCTTT.

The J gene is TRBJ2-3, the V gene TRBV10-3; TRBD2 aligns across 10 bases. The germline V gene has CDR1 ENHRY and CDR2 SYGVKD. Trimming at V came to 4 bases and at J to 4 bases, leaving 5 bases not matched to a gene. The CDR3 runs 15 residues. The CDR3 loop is CAISVLAGRADTQYF. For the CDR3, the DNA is TGTGCCATCAGTGTACTAGCGGGACGGGCAGATACGCAGTATTTT.

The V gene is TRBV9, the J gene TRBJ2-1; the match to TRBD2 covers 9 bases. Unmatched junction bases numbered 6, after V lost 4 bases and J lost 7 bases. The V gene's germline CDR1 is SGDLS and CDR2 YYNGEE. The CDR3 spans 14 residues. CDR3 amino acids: CASSPSGAGNEQFF. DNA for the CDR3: TGTGCCAGCAGCCCTAGCGGGGCGGGGAATGAGCAGTTCTTC.

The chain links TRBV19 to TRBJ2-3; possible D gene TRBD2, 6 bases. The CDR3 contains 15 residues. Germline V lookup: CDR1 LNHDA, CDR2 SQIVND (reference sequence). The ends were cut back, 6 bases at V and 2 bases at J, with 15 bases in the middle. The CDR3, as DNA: TGTGCCAGTAGACGGGCCCTAGCGAACACAGATACGCAGTATTTT. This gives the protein CASRRALANTDTQYF.

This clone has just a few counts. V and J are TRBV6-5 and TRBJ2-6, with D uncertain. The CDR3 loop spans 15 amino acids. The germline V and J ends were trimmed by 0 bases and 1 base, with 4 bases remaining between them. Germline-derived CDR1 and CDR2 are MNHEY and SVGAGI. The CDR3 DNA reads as TGTGCCAGCAGTTACTCCTCGTCTGGGGCCAACGTCCTGACTTTC. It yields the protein CASSYSSSGANVLTF.

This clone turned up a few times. CDR3 coding DNA: TGTGCCAGCAGTGAGCACCCTGTAGGCAATCAGCCCCAGCATTTT. Protein product: CASSEHPVGNQPQHF. The genes are TRBV6-1 and TRBJ1-5; no clear D. The CDR3 runs 15 residues. CDR1 is MNHNS, CDR2 SASEGT, per germline. The germline V and J ends were trimmed by 3 bases and 2 bases, with 11 bases remaining between them.

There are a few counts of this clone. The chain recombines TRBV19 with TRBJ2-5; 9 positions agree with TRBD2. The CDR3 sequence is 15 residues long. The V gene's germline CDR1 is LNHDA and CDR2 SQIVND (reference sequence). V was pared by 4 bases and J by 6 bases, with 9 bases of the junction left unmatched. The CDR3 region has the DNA TGTGCCAGTAGTAAAGCGGGAGGTTTTGGAAAGACCCAGTACTTC. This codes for CASSKAGGFGKTQYF.

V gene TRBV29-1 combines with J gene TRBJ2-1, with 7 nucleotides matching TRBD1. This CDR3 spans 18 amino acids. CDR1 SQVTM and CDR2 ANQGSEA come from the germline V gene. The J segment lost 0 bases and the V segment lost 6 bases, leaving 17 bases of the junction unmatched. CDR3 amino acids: CSVSPATGALTSYNEQFF. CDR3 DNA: TGCAGCGTGTCCCCCGCCACAGGGGCCCTCACCTCCTACAATGAGCAGTTCTTC.